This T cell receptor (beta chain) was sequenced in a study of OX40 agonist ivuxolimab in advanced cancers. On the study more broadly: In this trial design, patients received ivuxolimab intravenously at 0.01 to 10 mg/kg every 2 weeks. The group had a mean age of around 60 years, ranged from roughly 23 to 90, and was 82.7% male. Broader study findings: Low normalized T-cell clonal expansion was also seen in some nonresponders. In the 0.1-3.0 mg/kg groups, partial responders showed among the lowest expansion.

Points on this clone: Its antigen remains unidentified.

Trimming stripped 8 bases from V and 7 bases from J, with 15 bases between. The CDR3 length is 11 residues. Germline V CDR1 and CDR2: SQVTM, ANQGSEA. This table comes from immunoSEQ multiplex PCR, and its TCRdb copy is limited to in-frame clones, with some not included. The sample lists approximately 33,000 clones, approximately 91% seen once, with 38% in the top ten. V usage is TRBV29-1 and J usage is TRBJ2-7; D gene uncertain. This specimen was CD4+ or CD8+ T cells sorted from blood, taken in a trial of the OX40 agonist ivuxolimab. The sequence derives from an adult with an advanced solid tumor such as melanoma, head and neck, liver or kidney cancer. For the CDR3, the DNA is TGCAGCAGGGTGTGGGATGGGGAGCAGTACTTC. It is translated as CSRVWDGEQYF.